This paragraph reports one T cell receptor (beta chain). This record belongs to a study of blood T cell repertoires in COVID-19. This CDR3 spans 15 amino acids. Trimming took 5 bases from V and 5 from J, leaving 16 bases between them. Germline-derived CDR1 and CDR2 are SGHVS and FQNEAQ. Living in about two dozen US areas, the participants were between about 18 and 90 years of age. Method: immunoSEQ multiplex PCR; TCRdb's copy keeps in-frame clones and lacks some. This table holds 250,000 to 350,000 clones, roughly 85% found once. The sequenced material came from PBMCs or T cells enriched from blood (not recorded which). The V gene is TRBV7-8, the J gene TRBJ1-5; D uncertain. This TCR derives from a woman aged 25-40 years who had recovered from COVID-19. In DNA form, the CDR3 reads TGTGCCAGCAGCCAGACAACGGTCGGCTATCAGCCCCAGCATTTT. Its translation is CASSQTTVGYQPQHF.